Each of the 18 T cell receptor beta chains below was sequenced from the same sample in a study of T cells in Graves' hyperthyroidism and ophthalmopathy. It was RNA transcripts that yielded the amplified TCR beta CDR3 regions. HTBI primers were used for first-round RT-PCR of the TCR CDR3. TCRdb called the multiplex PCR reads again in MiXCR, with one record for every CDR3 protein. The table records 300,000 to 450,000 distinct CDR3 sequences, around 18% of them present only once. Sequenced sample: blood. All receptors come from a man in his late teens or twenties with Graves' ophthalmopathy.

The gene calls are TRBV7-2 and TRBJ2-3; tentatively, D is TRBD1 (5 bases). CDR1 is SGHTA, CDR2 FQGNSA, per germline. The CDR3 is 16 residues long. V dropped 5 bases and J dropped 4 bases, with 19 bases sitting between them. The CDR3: CASSLMGRANSDTQYF. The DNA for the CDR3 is TGTGCCAGCAGCCTAATGGGCAGGGCAAACTCAGATACGCAGTATTTT.

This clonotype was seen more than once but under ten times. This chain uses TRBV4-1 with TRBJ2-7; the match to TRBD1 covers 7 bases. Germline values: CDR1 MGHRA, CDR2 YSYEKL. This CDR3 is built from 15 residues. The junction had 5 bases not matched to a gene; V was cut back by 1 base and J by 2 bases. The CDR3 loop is CASSQGYQGAYEQYF. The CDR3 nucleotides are TGCGCCAGCAGCCAAGGATACCAGGGGGCCTACGAGCAGTACTTC.

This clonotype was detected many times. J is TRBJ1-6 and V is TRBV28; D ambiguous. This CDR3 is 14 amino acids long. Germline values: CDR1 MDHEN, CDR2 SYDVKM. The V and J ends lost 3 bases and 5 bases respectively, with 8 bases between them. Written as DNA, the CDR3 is TGTGCCAGCAGTTTTGCGGGGAATAATTCACCCCTCCACTTT. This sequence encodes CASSFAGNNSPLHF.

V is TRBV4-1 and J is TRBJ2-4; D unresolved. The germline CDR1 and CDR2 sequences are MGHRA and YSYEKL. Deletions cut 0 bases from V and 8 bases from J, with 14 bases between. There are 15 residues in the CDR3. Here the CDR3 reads CASSQDGYGADIQYF. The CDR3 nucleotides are TGCGCCAGCAGCCAAGACGGCTACGGTGCTGACATTCAGTACTTC.

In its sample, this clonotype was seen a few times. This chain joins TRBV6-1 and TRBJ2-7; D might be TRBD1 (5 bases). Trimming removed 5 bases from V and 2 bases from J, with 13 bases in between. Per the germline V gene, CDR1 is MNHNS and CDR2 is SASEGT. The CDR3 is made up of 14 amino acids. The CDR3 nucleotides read TGTGCCAGCAGTTTATACAGGTCAACCTACGAGCAGTACTTC. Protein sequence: CASSLYRSTYEQYF.

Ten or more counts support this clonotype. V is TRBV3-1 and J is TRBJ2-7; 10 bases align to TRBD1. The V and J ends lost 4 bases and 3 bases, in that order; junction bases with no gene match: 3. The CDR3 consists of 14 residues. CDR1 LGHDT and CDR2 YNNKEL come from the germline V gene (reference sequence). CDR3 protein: CASSLGQGLYEQYF. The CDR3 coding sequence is TGTGCCAGCAGCCTGGGACAGGGGCTCTACGAGCAGTACTTC.

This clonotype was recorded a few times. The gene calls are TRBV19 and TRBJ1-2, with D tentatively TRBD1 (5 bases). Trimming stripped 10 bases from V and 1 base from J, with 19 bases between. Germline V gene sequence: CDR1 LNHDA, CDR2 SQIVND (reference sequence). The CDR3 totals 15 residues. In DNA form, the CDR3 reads TGTGCCACCACCTCTTTTTTGGGGGTTAACTATGGCTACACCTTC. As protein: CATTSFLGVNYGYTF. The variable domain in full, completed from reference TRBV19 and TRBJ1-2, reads DGGITQSPKYLFRKEGQNVTLSCEQNLNHDAMYWYRQDPGQGLRLIYYSQIVNDFQKGDIAEGYSVSREKKESFPLTVTSAQKNPTAFYLCATTSFLGVNYGYTFGSGTRLTVV.

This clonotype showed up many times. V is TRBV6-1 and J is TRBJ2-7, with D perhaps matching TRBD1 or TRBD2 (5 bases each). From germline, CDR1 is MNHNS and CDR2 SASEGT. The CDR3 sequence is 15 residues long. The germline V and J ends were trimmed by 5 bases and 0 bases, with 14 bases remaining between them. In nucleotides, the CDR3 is TGTGCCAGCAGTACTGGGACCGGTAGCTCCTACGAGCAGTACTTC. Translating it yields CASSTGTGSSYEQYF.

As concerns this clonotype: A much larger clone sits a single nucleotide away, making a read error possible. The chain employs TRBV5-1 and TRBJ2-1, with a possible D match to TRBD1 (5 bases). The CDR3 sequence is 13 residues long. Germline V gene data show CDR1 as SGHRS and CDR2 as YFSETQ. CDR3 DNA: TGCGCCAGCAGCATGGACATTTACAATGAGCAGTCCTTC. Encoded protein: CASSMDIYNEQSF.

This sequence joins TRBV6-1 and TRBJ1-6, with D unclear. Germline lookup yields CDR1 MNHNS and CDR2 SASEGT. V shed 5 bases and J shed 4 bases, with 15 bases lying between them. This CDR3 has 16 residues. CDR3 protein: CASSLEGSRYNSPLHF. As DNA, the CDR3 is TGTGCCAGCAGTTTAGAGGGCAGTCGTTATAATTCACCCCTCCACTTT.

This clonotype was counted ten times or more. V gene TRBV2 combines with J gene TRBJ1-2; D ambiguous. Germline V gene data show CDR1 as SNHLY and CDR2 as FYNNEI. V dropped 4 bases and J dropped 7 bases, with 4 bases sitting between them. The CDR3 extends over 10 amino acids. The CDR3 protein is CASSGTGYTF. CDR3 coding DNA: TGTGCCAGCAGTGGGACTGGCTACACCTTC.

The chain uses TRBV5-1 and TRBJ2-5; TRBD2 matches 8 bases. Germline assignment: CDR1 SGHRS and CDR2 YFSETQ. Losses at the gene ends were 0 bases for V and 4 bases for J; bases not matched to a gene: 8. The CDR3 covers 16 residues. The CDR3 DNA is TGCGCCAGCAGCTTGGATCGGCCCGGGACTAGAGAGACCCAGTACTTC. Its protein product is CASSLDRPGTRETQYF.

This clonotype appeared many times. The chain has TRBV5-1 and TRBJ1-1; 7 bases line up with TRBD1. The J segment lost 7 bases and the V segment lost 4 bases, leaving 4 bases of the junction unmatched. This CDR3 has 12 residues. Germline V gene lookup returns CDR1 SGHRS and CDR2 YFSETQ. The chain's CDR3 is CASSTGTVEAFF. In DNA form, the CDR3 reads TGCGCCAGCAGCACCGGGACAGTTGAAGCTTTCTTT.

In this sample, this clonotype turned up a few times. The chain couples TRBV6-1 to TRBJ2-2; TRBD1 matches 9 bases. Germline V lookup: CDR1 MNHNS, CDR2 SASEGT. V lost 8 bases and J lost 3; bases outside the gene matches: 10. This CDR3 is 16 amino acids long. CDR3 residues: CASEVVDRGYTGELFF. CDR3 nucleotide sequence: TGTGCCAGCGAGGTTGTTGACAGGGGGTACACCGGGGAGCTGTTTTTT.

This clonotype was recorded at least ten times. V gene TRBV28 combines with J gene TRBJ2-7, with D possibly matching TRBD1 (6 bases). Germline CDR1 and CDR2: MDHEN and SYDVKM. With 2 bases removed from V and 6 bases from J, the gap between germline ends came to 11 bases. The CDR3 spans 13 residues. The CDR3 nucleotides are TGTGCCAGCAGTTTACATTCAGGGGTCGAGCAGTACTTC. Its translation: CASSLHSGVEQYF.

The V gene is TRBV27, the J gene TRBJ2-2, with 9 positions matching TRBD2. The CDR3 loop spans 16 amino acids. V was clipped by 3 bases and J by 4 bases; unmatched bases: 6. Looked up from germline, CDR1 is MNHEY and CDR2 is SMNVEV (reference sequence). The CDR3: CASSLAAGGSTGELFF. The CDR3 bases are TGTGCCAGCAGTTTGGCCGCGGGGGGGAGCACCGGGGAGCTGTTTTTT.

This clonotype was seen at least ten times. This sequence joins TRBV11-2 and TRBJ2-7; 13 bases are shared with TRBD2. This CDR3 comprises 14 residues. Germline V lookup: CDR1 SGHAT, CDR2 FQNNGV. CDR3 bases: TGTGGCCCCAGGGGGGGGACTAGCGGGGTCGAGCAGTACTTC. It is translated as CGPRGGTSGVEQYF.

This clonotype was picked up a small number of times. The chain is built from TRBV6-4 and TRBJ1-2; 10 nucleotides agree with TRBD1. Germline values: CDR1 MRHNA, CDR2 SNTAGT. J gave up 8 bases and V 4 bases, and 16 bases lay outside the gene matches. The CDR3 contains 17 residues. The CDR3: CASSGRDRGAGREGYTF. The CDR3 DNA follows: TGTGCCAGCAGTGGCCGGGACAGGGGAGCAGGGCGCGAGGGCTACACCTTC.